What follows are 10 T cell receptor beta chains derived from one specimen sequenced in a study of cytomegalovirus exposure and HLA in healthy donors. This PCR relied on a set of 60 Vbeta primers and 13 Jbeta primers. Using immunoSEQ multiplex PCR, the repertoire was profiled, and TCRdb retains in-frame clones only, with some absent. Counted here are 90,000 to 150,000 clones, around 86% occurring once; the ten biggest clones make up around 2.3%. The sequenced sample consisted of PBMCs. The source of these receptors is a woman in her thirties or forties in good health and CMV-seronegative.

This rearrangement joins TRBV6-1 to TRBJ1-2; possibly TRBD1 for D (6 bases). Trimming removed 4 bases at V and 4 bases at J, with 16 bases between. This CDR3 spans 15 amino acids. Looked up from germline, CDR1 is MNHNS and CDR2 is SASEGT. The CDR3 DNA reads as TGTGCCAGCAGTGGTTTTCCCGGGACAACCTATGGCTACACCTTC. Translating it yields CASSGFPGTTYGYTF.

The rearrangement uses TRBV4-1 and TRBJ1-2; 8 nucleotides agree with TRBD1. The germline gives CDR1 MGHRA, CDR2 YSYEKL. The ends lost 0 bases at V and 4 bases at J; junction bases unmatched: 10. The CDR3 covers 17 residues. The CDR3 region is CASSQDLRQGKGYGYTF. For the CDR3, the DNA is TGCGCCAGCAGCCAAGATCTCCGACAGGGGAAAGGCTATGGCTACACCTTC.

This clone was detected once. V gene TRBV5-5 combines with J gene TRBJ2-1; 7 nucleotides agree with TRBD2. CDR3 length: 18 residues. Germline values: CDR1 SGHKS, CDR2 YYEKEE (reference sequence). V was pared by 4 bases and J by 6 bases, with 19 bases of the junction left unmatched. CDR3 DNA sequence: TGTGCCAGCAGCCCCTATTTTATAAAGCGGGAAGGATCCAATGAGCAGTTCTTC. Translated, it gives CASSPYFIKREGSNEQFF.

The V call is TRBV4-2, the J call TRBJ2-5; D is unclear. This CDR3 spans 13 amino acids. Trimming took off 0 bases at V and 4 bases at J, with 6 bases between the two ends. Germline V lookup: CDR1 LGHNA, CDR2 YNFKEQ. The CDR3 protein is CASSQEGGETQYF. For the CDR3, the DNA is TGTGCCAGCAGCCAAGAAGGCGGAGAGACCCAGTACTTC.

This clone was counted a few times. In DNA, the CDR3 is TGTGCCAGCAGTGGAGGGACAGGAGGGGAAAAACTGTTTTTT. Its protein is CASSGGTGGEKLFF. The chain is built from TRBV2 and TRBJ1-4; 8 nucleotides align to TRBD1. V was clipped by 4 bases and J by 8 bases; unmatched bases: 6. This CDR3 region has 14 residues. CDR1 is SNHLY, CDR2 FYNNEI, per germline.

This sequence joins TRBV7-2 and TRBJ2-1, with 7 bases matching TRBD1. This CDR3 region has 15 residues. The germline CDR1 and CDR2 sequences are SGHTA and FQGNSA. Unmatched junction bases numbered 5, after V lost 4 bases and J lost 2 bases. CDR3 coding DNA: TGTGCCAGCAGCTCAAACAGGGGAGCCTACAATGAGCAGTTCTTC. Protein product: CASSSNRGAYNEQFF.

The chain joins TRBV5-1 to TRBJ2-7; possible D gene TRBD1, 6 bases. Trimming left V 4 bases short and J 2 bases short, with 31 bases between. CDR1 and CDR2 (germline): SGHRS, YFSETQ. CDR3 length: 20 amino acids. The CDR3, as DNA: TGCGCCAGCAGCACATATGCAAAACTTACCGCAGGGGAAGAAGCCTACGAGCAGTACTTC. It is translated as CASSTYAKLTAGEEAYEQYF. Variable domain in full (rest from reference TRBV5-1 and TRBJ2-7): KAGVTQTPRYLIKTRGQQVTLSCSPISGHRSVSWYQQTPGQGLQFLFEYFSETQRNKGNFPGRFSGRQFSNSRSEMNVSTLELGDSALYLCASSTYAKLTAGEEAYEQYFGPGTRLTVT.

The chain combines TRBV5-1 with TRBJ1-5; 9 bases fit TRBD1. The CDR3 extends over 22 amino acids. Germline V CDR1 and CDR2: SGHRS, YFSETQ. Trimming removed 4 bases from V and 0 bases from J; junction bases left unmatched: 23. The CDR3 region has the DNA TGCGCCAGCAGCCCTTGGAACCGCCGGGACAGGGTGTTGTTGTTTAGCAATCAGCCCCAGCATTTT. Its protein product is CASSPWNRRDRVLLFSNQPQHF.

The chain employs TRBV30 and TRBJ2-4; D might be TRBD2 (6 bases). Trimming pared 0 bases from V and 8 bases from J, leaving 11 bases between. CDR1 is GTSNPN, CDR2 SVGIG, per germline (reference sequence). The CDR3 is 13 amino acids. CDR3 bases: TGTGCCTGGAGTGTGGGGGGTGGCGACATTCAGTACTTC. Protein sequence: CAWSVGGGDIQYF.

This chain joins TRBV19 and TRBJ1-3; 7 bases align to TRBD1. Germline assignment: CDR1 LNHDA and CDR2 SQIVND (reference sequence). CDR3 length: 17 residues. V trimming: 6 bases; J trimming: 2 bases; junction bases outside the gene matches: 13. The chain's CDR3 is CASSYLLGQLAGNTIYF. DNA for the CDR3: TGTGCCAGTAGCTACCTTCTGGGACAGTTGGCTGGAAACACCATATATTTT.